This TCR beta chain derives from a study of blood T cell repertoires in COVID-19. Study context: Some COVID-19 samples were acute and others convalescent; all came from the United States, Italy and Spain.

The V and J ends lost 0 bases and 2 bases respectively, with 5 bases between them. The CDR3 covers 13 residues. The germline V gene has CDR1 SGHRS and CDR2 YFSETQ. Sequencing was performed with immunoSEQ multiplex PCR; in TCRdb, only in-frame clones are kept and a portion is missing. The table records 84,000 or so clones, around 80% of them present only once. This clone was counted once. V gene TRBV5-1 combines with J gene TRBJ1-1; D uncertain. This TCR was sampled from a woman aged 80 or over with acute or convalescent COVID-19. The sequencing sample was made of peripheral blood. CDR3 protein: CASSLVSNTEAFF. The CDR3 DNA sequence: TGCGCCAGCAGCTTGGTGAGTAACACTGAAGCTTTCTTT.